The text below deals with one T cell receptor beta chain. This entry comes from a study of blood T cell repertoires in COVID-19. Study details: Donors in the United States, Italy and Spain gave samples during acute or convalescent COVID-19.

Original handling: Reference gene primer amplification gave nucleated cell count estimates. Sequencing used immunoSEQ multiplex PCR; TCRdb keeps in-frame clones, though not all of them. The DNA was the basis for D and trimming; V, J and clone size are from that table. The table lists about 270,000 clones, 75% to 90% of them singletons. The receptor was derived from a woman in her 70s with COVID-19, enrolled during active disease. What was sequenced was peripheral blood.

CDR3 residues: CASSVGTLGGGSQAFF. The DNA of the CDR3 is TGCGCCAGCAGCGTGGGGACGTTAGGTGGGGGCTCACAAGCTTTCTTT. The chain carries TRBV5-1 and TRBJ1-1, with D maybe TRBD1 (6 bases). Germline loops: CDR1 SGHRS, CDR2 YFSETQ. V lost 4 bases and J lost 9, with 25 bases in between. This CDR3 is built from 16 residues.